These 32 T cell receptor beta chains share one sample of origin, sequenced in a study of blood T cells in healthy people across ages. The authors ran a second PCR of about 7 to 11 cycles using a sample-barcoded 5' primer and a J-beta primer mix. TCRdb re-called the 5' RACE reads through MiXCR, storing one row per CDR3 protein. Seen here are around 800,000 distinct CDR3 sequences, more than 35% observed once, and the top ten hold over 15%. The sample taken for sequencing was blood. These receptors all come from an elderly man in good health.

This clonotype showed up just once. The gene calls are TRBV2 and TRBJ2-7; 10 bases fit TRBD2. The end of the DNA fits TRBJ2-5 better, so the J call may be wrong. Germline-derived CDR1 and CDR2 are SNHLY and FYNNEI. The CDR3 extends over 16 amino acids. CDR3 DNA: TGTGCCAGCAGATTTCGTGAGCGGGGGGGAAGAGAGACCCAGTACTTC. It translates to CASRFRERGGRETQYF.

The table lists this clonotype with a few counts. This chain uses TRBV7-2 with TRBJ1-2, with D perhaps matching TRBD1 (5 bases). With 5 bases removed from V and 8 bases from J, the gap between germline ends came to 15 bases. Germline-derived CDR1 and CDR2 are SGHTA and FQGNSA. The CDR3 runs 13 residues. CDR3 nucleotide sequence: TGTGCCAGCAGCCCGTTCGGGACGAGAGGCTACACCTTC. This encodes CASSPFGTRGYTF.

This chain uses TRBV6-2 or TRBV6-3 with TRBJ1-5; possibly TRBD1 for D (5 bases). Trimming left V 2 bases short and J 11 bases short, with 10 bases between. The CDR3 loop spans 12 amino acids. Germline V gives CDR1 MNHEY, CDR2 SVGEGT. DNA for the CDR3: TGTGCCAGCAGTTACCCTGACAGAGCCCAGCATTTT. It translates to CASSYPDRAQHF.

In this sample, this clonotype turned up a few times. The genes are TRBV20-1 and TRBJ2-3; D is undetermined. The CDR3 totals 14 residues. In germline, CDR1 is DFQATT, CDR2 SNEGSKA (reference sequence). Trimming pared 6 bases from V and 4 bases from J, leaving 17 bases between. As DNA, the CDR3 is TGCAGTGCGTTAGACTGGGTCGGCGCAGATACGCAGTATTTT. As protein: CSALDWVGADTQYF.

The CDR3 here is CASSQSPLNEQFF. DNA for the CDR3: TGCGCCAGCAGCCAGTCTCCGCTGAATGAGCAGTTCTTC. V gene TRBV4-1 combines with J gene TRBJ2-1; no clear D. Germline V gene lookup returns CDR1 MGHRA and CDR2 YSYEKL. This CDR3 region has 13 residues. The ends were cut back, 3 bases at V and 7 bases at J, with 10 bases in the middle.

The chain has TRBV7-9 and TRBJ2-1; 9 bases align to TRBD2. Trimming took 5 bases from V and 2 from J; bases not matched to a gene: 7. This CDR3 is built from 16 residues. Germline assignment: CDR1 SEHNR and CDR2 FQNEAQ (reference sequence). CDR3 sequence (DNA): TGTGCCAGCAGCATTAGTGGCGGGAGGGCCTACAATGAGCAGTTCTTC. Protein product: CASSISGGRAYNEQFF.

The V and J genes are TRBV7-2 and TRBJ1-2; 8 bases align to TRBD1. The trim removed 4 bases at V and 6 bases at J, leaving 4 bases unmatched. The CDR3 is made up of 13 amino acids. From germline, CDR1 is SGHTA and CDR2 FQGNSA. CDR3 nucleotide sequence: TGTGCCAGCAGCTCATACAGGGGGAATGGCTACACCTTC. This encodes CASSSYRGNGYTF.

The V and J genes are TRBV10-1 and TRBJ2-5, with 11 bases that match TRBD2. This CDR3 region has 16 residues. Losses at the gene ends were 0 bases for V and 5 bases for J; bases not matched to a gene: 5. Germline CDR1 reads WNHNN; CDR2 reads SYGVQD (reference sequence). The DNA for the CDR3 is TGCGCCAGCAGTGAGTCGCTAGCGGGAGGCTTGGAGACCCAGTACTTC. It is translated as CASSESLAGGLETQYF.

This clonotype was seen just once. One end of the junction varies from germline; a read error may be responsible. The rearrangement uses TRBV11-1 and TRBJ2-1, with 11 bases that match TRBD1. Looked up from germline, CDR1 is SGHAT and CDR2 is FQDESV (reference sequence). The CDR3 is 15 residues long. The DNA of the CDR3 is TGTGCCGGCAGCTTAGTTGGGGACAGGGGGGATGAGCAGTTCTTC. Its translation is CAGSLVGDRGDEQFF.

The chain has TRBV27 and TRBJ1-6, with a tentative D call TRBD1 (5 bases). The V end lost 7 bases, the J end lost 9 bases, and 13 bases lay between the germline ends. This CDR3 has 13 residues. From germline, CDR1 is MNHEY and CDR2 SMNVEV (reference sequence). The DNA of the CDR3 is TGTGCCAGCACCAGCGGGGGTAGTTCACCCCTCCACTTT. Translated: CASTSGGSSPLHF.

This chain joins TRBV30 and TRBJ1-1; D unresolved. V gave up 8 bases and J gave up 3 bases, with 10 bases separating them. This CDR3 has 11 residues. The germline gives CDR1 GTSNPN, CDR2 SVGIG (reference sequence). DNA for the CDR3: TGTGCCCGGGAGAAGGACACTGAAGCTTTCTTT. It specifies CAREKDTEAFF.

The chain carries TRBV7-9 and TRBJ2-1, with 9 bases lining up with TRBD2. Per the germline V gene, CDR1 is SEHNR and CDR2 is FQNEAQ (reference sequence). Trimming took 1 base from V and 9 from J; bases not matched to a gene: 7. The CDR3 is made up of 15 amino acids. CDR3 residues: CASSLDGLAGIEQFF. DNA of the CDR3: TGTGCCAGCAGCTTAGACGGGCTAGCGGGAATTGAGCAGTTCTTC.

This chain connects TRBV7-9 to TRBJ2-1, with D unresolved. The CDR3 sequence is 18 residues long. The V gene's germline CDR1 is SEHNR and CDR2 FQNEAQ (reference sequence). V lost 4 bases, J lost 8 bases, and 27 bases lay in between. CDR3 nucleotides: TGTGCCAGCAGCTCGACAAGTTCGCCGAGCACCCCGATCGATGAGCAGTTCTTC. Translation gives CASSSTSSPSTPIDEQFF.

The V gene is TRBV29-1, the J gene TRBJ1-1; D perhaps matches TRBD1 (5 bases). V lost 5 bases and J 1 base, leaving 17 bases between the germline ends. CDR3 length: 15 amino acids. The germline gives CDR1 SQVTM, CDR2 ANQGSEA. The CDR3 sequence is CSVLWMDKRNTEAFF. As DNA, the CDR3 is TGCAGCGTTCTATGGATGGACAAGAGGAACACTGAAGCTTTCTTT.

The chain recombines TRBV29-1 with TRBJ2-1; 8 nucleotides line up with TRBD1. This CDR3 is built from 13 residues. Germline V lookup: CDR1 SQVTM, CDR2 ANQGSEA. V trimming: 5 bases; J trimming: 6 bases; junction bases outside the gene matches: 6. CDR3 sequence (DNA): TGCAGCGTTAGGGACAGGTCGTTCAATGAGCAGTTCTTC. Its protein product is CSVRDRSFNEQFF.

The J gene is TRBJ2-7, the V gene TRBV21-1; the DNA was not compared with TRBD1, the D call given in the table. TRBV21-1 corresponds to a pseudogene. This CDR3 is 15 amino acids long. Written as DNA, the CDR3 is TGTGCCAGCAGAAACCGAGGGGTAAGCTCCTACGAGCAGTACTTC. It encodes CASRNRGVSSYEQYF.

In this sample, this clonotype turned up once. The gene calls are TRBV30 and TRBJ2-5; TRBD1 might be the D (6 bases). This CDR3 is built from 11 residues. Germline loops: CDR1 GTSNPN, CDR2 SVGIG (reference sequence). With 5 bases removed from V and 2 bases from J, the gap between germline ends came to 6 bases. The CDR3 loop is CAWGQQETQYF. CDR3 nucleotide sequence: TGTGCCTGGGGACAGCAAGAGACCCAGTACTTC.

This chain joins TRBV4-3 and TRBJ2-2; no reliable D call. V was trimmed by 0 bases and J by 5 bases, leaving 7 bases between them. The CDR3 covers 14 residues. Germline CDR1 and CDR2: LGHNA and YSLEER. CDR3 nucleotide sequence: TGCGCCAGCAGCCAAGAGGCCGCTACCGGGGAGCTGTTTTTT. Protein: CASSQEAATGELFF.

This clonotype has more than one count but fewer than ten. CDR3 residues: CSEYIAGEDEQFF. CDR3 coding DNA: TGCAGCGAGTATATAGCGGGAGAGGATGAGCAGTTCTTC. The chain recombines TRBV29-1 with TRBJ2-1; 9 positions agree with TRBD2. CDR3 length equals 13 residues. Germline assignment: CDR1 SQVTM and CDR2 ANQGSEA. V was pared by 7 bases and J by 8 bases, with 9 bases of the junction left unmatched.

This clonotype was seen a single time. V is TRBV20-1 and J is TRBJ1-2; D is unresolved. Germline CDR1 DFQATT, CDR2 SNEGSKA (reference sequence). The CDR3 extends over 13 amino acids. Trimming stripped 5 bases from V and 3 bases from J, with 13 bases between. This CDR3 is CSAADLGYYGYTF. The CDR3 coding sequence is TGCAGTGCTGCCGACTTGGGCTACTATGGCTACACCTTC.

Concerning this clonotype itself: Possible read error: a much larger clone is one base away. This sequence joins TRBV20-1 and TRBJ2-1; TRBD2 agrees at 7 bases. The V gene's germline CDR1 is DFQATT and CDR2 SNEGSKA (reference sequence). V gave up 5 bases and J gave up 7 bases; unmatched junction bases: 11. The CDR3 spans 14 residues. The CDR3 is CSAGGRTGGNEQFF. The CDR3 bases are TGCAGTGCTGGCGGGAGAACGGGTGGGAATGAGCAGTTCTTC.

V usage is TRBV7-2 and J usage is TRBJ2-7, with 14 bases identical to TRBD2. Trimming took 2 bases from V and 4 from J; bases not matched to a gene: 10. CDR1 and CDR2 (germline): SGHTA, FQGNSA. This CDR3 has 18 amino acids. For the CDR3, the DNA is TGTGCCAGCAGCTTATATGGGACTAGCGGGAGAGGGTCTTACGAGCAGTACTTC. Amino acids: CASSLYGTSGRGSYEQYF.

This clonotype was counted only a few times. The V and J genes are TRBV6-5 and TRBJ2-3, with D hard to call. From germline, CDR1 is MNHEY and CDR2 SVGAGI. V was trimmed by 6 bases and J by 3 bases, leaving 4 bases between them. This CDR3 has 11 amino acids. CDR3 residues: CASRKTDTQYF. The CDR3 coding sequence is TGTGCCAGCAGGAAAACAGATACGCAGTATTTT.

J is TRBJ2-7 and V is TRBV12-3 or TRBV12-4; maybe TRBD1 (6 bases). The CDR3 is 15 amino acids. Trimming stripped 0 bases from V and 8 bases from J, with 17 bases between. CDR3 sequence: CASSLAPRGNLKQYF. The CDR3 nucleotides are TGTGCCAGCAGTTTAGCTCCCAGGGGCAATTTGAAGCAGTACTTC.

This clonotype was counted between two and nine times. This chain uses TRBV7-9 with TRBJ2-1; the D is unclear. Germline loops: CDR1 SEHNR, CDR2 FQNEAQ (reference sequence). V was trimmed by 11 bases and J by 8 bases, leaving 22 bases between them. The CDR3 runs 14 residues. The CDR3 nucleotides read TGTGCCGACCGACGTAAGGATGAGTGGCATGAGCAGTTCTTC. Encoded protein: CADRRKDEWHEQFF.

The J gene is TRBJ2-1, the V gene TRBV5-4, with unresolved D. CDR1 and CDR2 from the germline V gene are SGHNT and YYREEE (reference sequence). The CDR3 loop spans 15 amino acids. Trimming pared 3 bases from V and 6 bases from J, leaving 16 bases between. The CDR3 DNA is TGTGCCAGCAGCTGGATCGAGATGCAGTCCAATGAGCAGTTCTTC. Amino acid sequence: CASSWIEMQSNEQFF.

This clonotype was observed a few times. The rearrangement links TRBV5-1 to TRBJ2-7; TRBD1 is a possible D gene (6 bases). The CDR3 length is 14 residues. The germline V gene encodes CDR1 SGHRS and CDR2 YFSETQ. V was shortened by 4 bases and J by 0 bases, with 11 bases between the two germline ends. CDR3 residues: CASSIQGTSYEQYF. The CDR3 DNA reads as TGCGCCAGCAGCATACAGGGAACCTCCTACGAGCAGTACTTC. Full variable domain (missing parts from reference TRBV5-1 and TRBJ2-7): KAGVTQTPRYLIKTRGQQVTLSCSPISGHRSVSWYQQTPGQGLQFLFEYFSETQRNKGNFPGRFSGRQFSNSRSEMNVSTLELGDSALYLCASSIQGTSYEQYFGPGTRLTVT.

This chain links TRBV12-3 or TRBV12-4 with TRBJ1-6, with 9 bases fitting TRBD1. The J segment lost 8 bases and the V segment lost 0 bases, leaving 5 bases of the junction unmatched. The CDR3 spans 16 residues. CDR3 residues: CASSLARGQGYSPLHF. The DNA of the CDR3 is TGTGCCAGCAGTTTAGCTCGGGGACAGGGCTATTCACCCCTCCACTTT.

The V call is TRBV24-1, the J call TRBJ2-7, with 9 bases that match TRBD2. Germline CDR1 and CDR2: KGHDR and SFDVKD. With 0 bases clipped from V and 2 bases from J, the junction kept 7 bases outside the gene matches. This CDR3 region has 17 residues. CDR3 sequence reads: CATSDLWGLAVAYEQYF. DNA of the CDR3: TGTGCCACCAGTGATTTGTGGGGACTAGCCGTTGCCTACGAGCAGTACTTC.

A remark on this clonotype: Mismatch with germline at one junction end may stem from a read error. The rearrangement links TRBV10-3 to TRBJ2-3; maybe TRBD2 (5 bases). Germline V gene sequence: CDR1 ENHRY, CDR2 SYGVKD. There are 15 residues in the CDR3. CDR3 DNA: TGTGCCATTAGTGAGTCGAGGGTAACGGCAGATACGCAGTATTTT. Amino acid sequence: CAISESRVTADTQYF.

This chain joins TRBV4-2 and TRBJ2-5; D is unresolved. Trimming removed 0 bases from V and 1 base from J, with 9 bases in between. The length of the CDR3 is 15 residues. Germline V gives CDR1 LGHNA, CDR2 YNFKEQ. This CDR3 is CASSQDLESQETQYF. In DNA, the CDR3 is TGTGCCAGCAGCCAAGATCTGGAGTCCCAAGAGACCCAGTACTTC.

The V and J genes are TRBV12-3 or TRBV12-4 and TRBJ2-3, with D perhaps given as TRBD1 or TRBD2 (5 bases each). This CDR3 is built from 18 residues. Deletions cut 3 bases from V and 0 bases from J, with 19 bases between. CDR3 in DNA: TGTGCCAGCAGTTTCCTTGTAGCCGTGGGACCTAGCACAGATACGCAGTATTTT. Protein: CASSFLVAVGPSTDTQYF.